This T cell receptor beta chain was identified in a study of vaccination effects on CD4 cells after COVID-19. The overall study: Each participant received a vaccine that was either BNT162b2 or mRNA-1273, given as two doses.

Using viral peptide pools, the ViraFEST assay grew out antigen-specific CD4+ T cells prior to sequencing. Researchers isolated CD4+ T cells once 9 to 11 days of culture had elapsed. Wells each received 2.2 million or so PBMC, cultured with approximately 9.7 IU/ml IL-2 and 10 ug/ml peptides. General observations from the study: There was marked clonal contraction among infection- and vaccine-induced clones late after vaccination.

Sequencing was performed with immunoSEQ multiplex PCR; in TCRdb, only in-frame clones are kept and a portion is missing. The data show about 79,000 clones, 74% seen once. As for this clone: The antigen is unknown.

This receptor was taken from a human donor who received a COVID-19 vaccine. Sequencing was performed on CD4+ T cells from PBMCs cultured with HCoV-229E spike peptides, taken before COVID-19 vaccination.

CDR3 residues: CASRLGRNEKLFF. The DNA for the CDR3 is TGTGCCAGCAGACTAGGACGGAATGAAAAACTGTTTTTT. The chain uses TRBV12-3 or TRBV12-4 and TRBJ1-4; no clear D. The germline V and J ends were trimmed by 6 bases and 5 bases, with 10 bases remaining between them. The CDR3 is 13 residues long.